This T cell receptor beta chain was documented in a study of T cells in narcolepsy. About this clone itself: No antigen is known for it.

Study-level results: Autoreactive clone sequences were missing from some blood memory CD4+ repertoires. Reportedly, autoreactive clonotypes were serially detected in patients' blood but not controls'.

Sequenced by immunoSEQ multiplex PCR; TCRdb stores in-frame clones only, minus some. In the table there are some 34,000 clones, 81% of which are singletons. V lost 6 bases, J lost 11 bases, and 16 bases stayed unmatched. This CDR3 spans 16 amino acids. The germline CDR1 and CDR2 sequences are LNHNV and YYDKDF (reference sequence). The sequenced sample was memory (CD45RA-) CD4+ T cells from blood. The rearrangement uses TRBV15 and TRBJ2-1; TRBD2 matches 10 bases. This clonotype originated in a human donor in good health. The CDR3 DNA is TGTGCCACCAGAGAAAGAGCGGGGGGGCCTAGGAATCAGCAGTTCTTC. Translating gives CATRERAGGPRNQQFF. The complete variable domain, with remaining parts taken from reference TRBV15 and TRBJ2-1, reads DAMVIQNPRYQVTQFGKPVTLSCSQTLNHNVMYWYQQKSSQAPKLLFHYYDKDFNNEADTPDNFQSRRPNTSFCFLDIRSPGLGDTAMYLCATRERAGGPRNQQFFGPGTRLTVL.